These 21 T cell receptor beta chains were all obtained from the same sample, sequenced in a study of T cells in Graves' hyperthyroidism and ophthalmopathy. Researchers amplified the TCR beta CDR3 regions from RNA transcripts. First-round RT-PCR with HTBI primers amplified the TCR CDR3 region. TCRdb reprocessed the multiplex PCR reads via MiXCR and lists one record per CDR3 protein. The sample yields 750,000 to 900,000 distinct CDR3 sequences, more than 30% seen once. Specimen: blood. All receptors come from a man aged 18 to 30 with Graves' hyperthyroidism.

This clonotype appeared many times. J is TRBJ1-4 and V is TRBV7-2, with TRBD1 as a possible D gene (5 bases). CDR3 size: 16 residues. The germline gives CDR1 SGHTA, CDR2 FQGNSA. Deletions cut 1 base from V and 5 bases from J, with 14 bases between. In DNA form, the CDR3 reads TGTGCCAGCAGCTTAGTCCCCTCAGGGTGGAATGAAAAACTGTTTTTT. Residues: CASSLVPSGWNEKLFF.

The sample holds many counts of this clonotype. The gene calls are TRBV20-1 and TRBJ2-5; TRBD1 aligns across 12 bases. The CDR3 is made up of 15 amino acids. The germline V gene has CDR1 DFQATT and CDR2 SNEGSKA (reference sequence). The junction had 9 bases not matched to a gene; V was cut back by 3 bases and J by 7 bases. The chain's CDR3 is CSASSGQGARWTQYF. The CDR3 DNA follows: TGCAGTGCTAGTTCGGGACAGGGGGCAAGGTGGACCCAGTACTTC.

V usage is TRBV29-1 and J usage is TRBJ2-7, with D tentatively TRBD1 or TRBD2 (5 bases each). V was pared by 5 bases and J by 3 bases, with 14 bases between. This CDR3 contains 13 residues. Germline V lookup: CDR1 SQVTM, CDR2 ANQGSEA. The CDR3 nucleotides read TGCAGCGTTCACAGAGGGGACCGCTACGAGCAGTACTTC. This translates into CSVHRGDRYEQYF.

Here the CDR3 DNA reads TGTGCCAGCAGCGAGGACAGGTTTCTCGCCGGGGAGCTGTTTTTT. It is translated as CASSEDRFLAGELFF. The chain links TRBV7-9 to TRBJ2-2; 7 bases match TRBD1. Unmatched junction bases numbered 9, after V lost 5 bases and J lost 6 bases. Germline CDR1 is SEHNR and CDR2 is FQNEAQ (reference sequence). The CDR3 is made up of 15 amino acids.

The CDR3: CSARAPQGGQPQHF. CDR3 coding DNA: TGCAGTGCTAGGGCTCCGCAGGGGGGACAGCCCCAGCATTTT. The chain links TRBV20-1 to TRBJ1-5, with 7 bases that match TRBD1. Germline assignment: CDR1 DFQATT and CDR2 SNEGSKA (reference sequence). The CDR3 has 14 amino acids. Germline trimming cut 3 bases from V and 7 bases from J; bases unmatched to any gene: 9.

V usage is TRBV18 and J usage is TRBJ2-5; D perhaps matches TRBD1 (5 bases). V lost 8 bases and J 4 bases, leaving 17 bases between the germline ends. The CDR3 runs to 14 residues. Germline CDR1 reads KGHSH; CDR2 reads LQKENI. The CDR3 DNA is TGTGCCAGCCAAGGTTTGGGGCGGCGAGAGACCCAGTACTTC. Translating gives CASQGLGRRETQYF. The entire variable domain, with the rest obtained from reference TRBV18 and TRBJ2-5, is as follows: NAGVMQNPRHLVRRRGQEARLRCSPMKGHSHVYWYRQLPEEGLKFMVYLQKENIIDESGMPKERFSAEFPKEGPSILRIQQVVRGDSAAYFCASQGLGRRETQYFGPGTRLLVL.

The chain couples TRBV6-1 to TRBJ1-1; 7 bases are a match to TRBD1. Germline lookup yields CDR1 MNHNS and CDR2 SASEGT. This CDR3 has 15 residues. The trim removed 4 bases at V and 0 bases at J, leaving 5 bases unmatched. CDR3 sequence: CASSADRELNTEAFF. The CDR3 coding sequence is TGTGCCAGCAGTGCCGACAGGGAATTGAACACTGAAGCTTTCTTT.

The rearrangement links TRBV3-1 to TRBJ1-1, with unresolved D. The CDR3 contains 14 residues. Germline V gene lookup returns CDR1 LGHDT and CDR2 YNNKEL (reference sequence). V dropped 4 bases and J dropped 4 bases, with 13 bases sitting between them. The CDR3 here is CASSLTLDSTEAFF. The CDR3 DNA sequence: TGTGCCAGCAGCCTCACACTAGACTCCACTGAAGCTTTCTTT.

Turning to this clonotype: One base away lies a much larger clone, so this may be a sequencing read error. The chain links TRBV14 to TRBJ1-1; D not resolved. The length of the CDR3 is 13 residues. CDR1 and CDR2 from the germline V gene are SGHDN and FVKESK. CDR3 in DNA: TGTGCCAGCAGCCCTCCGGGGTCCACTGAAGCTCTCTTT. This gives the protein CASSPPGSTEALF.

J is TRBJ1-6 and V is TRBV12-3 or TRBV12-4; D is uncertain. Trimming removed 2 bases from V and 7 bases from J, with 12 bases in between. The CDR3 contains 15 residues. For the CDR3, the DNA is TGTGCCAGCAGTTTAAGGGCAGCTCACAATTCACCCCTCCACTTT. Protein: CASSLRAAHNSPLHF.

The V gene is TRBV12-3 or TRBV12-4, the J gene TRBJ2-7; D possibly corresponds to TRBD2 (6 bases). Trimming shortened V by 3 bases and J by 4 bases, and 13 bases separated the two germline ends. The CDR3 length is 14 residues. The CDR3 sequence: CASSFGTEGYEQYF. The CDR3 bases are TGTGCCAGCAGTTTCGGGACGGAGGGATACGAGCAGTACTTC.

The CDR3 loop is CASSEADVGGETQYF. The CDR3 DNA reads TGTGCCAGCAGTGAAGCCGACGTGGGGGGGGAGACCCAGTACTTC. The chain uses TRBV6-1 and TRBJ2-5; 7 bases agree with TRBD2. J gave up 5 bases and V 0 bases, and 6 bases lay outside the gene matches. Germline CDR1 and CDR2: MNHNS and SASEGT. The CDR3 runs 15 residues.

The CDR3 coding sequence is TGCAGCGGGTCCGGCAGGTCGTTCTTGGAGCAGTACTTC. Its translation: CSGSGRSFLEQYF. The chain is built from TRBV29-1 and TRBJ2-7, with no clear D. CDR1 SQVTM and CDR2 ANQGSEA come from the germline V gene. V was shortened by 7 bases and J by 7 bases, with 20 bases between the two germline ends. The CDR3 sequence is 13 residues long.

This chain uses TRBV15 with TRBJ2-7, with D possibly TRBD2 on 5 matching bases. Per germline, CDR1 LNHNV and CDR2 YYDKDF (reference sequence). CDR3 length: 15 amino acids. Trimming removed 0 bases from V and 6 bases from J, with 15 bases in between. The CDR3 protein is CATSRDPEGRSEQYF. In DNA, the CDR3 is TGTGCCACCAGCAGAGATCCCGAGGGAAGGAGCGAGCAGTACTTC.

About this clonotype: This may arise from a read error, as a much more abundant clone is one base away. This sequence joins TRBV7-9 and TRBJ1-5; no firm D call. Germline loops: CDR1 SEHNR, CDR2 FQNEAQ (reference sequence). There are 14 residues in the CDR3. The CDR3 region has the DNA TGTGCCGGCAGCTTAGCGGAGGTGGGGCAGCCCCAGCATTTT. This codes for CAGSLAEVGQPQHF.

There are many counts of this clonotype. This chain links TRBV11-3 with TRBJ1-2; D gene unclear. The CDR3 consists of 14 residues. Trimming left V 2 bases short and J 7 bases short, with 14 bases between. Germline V CDR1 and CDR2: SGHNT, YENEEA. The CDR3 here is CASSLSGRRSGYTF. For the CDR3, the DNA is TGTGCCAGCAGCTTATCGGGCCGACGGTCTGGCTACACCTTC.

As for this clonotype: The junction differs from germline at one of its ends, possibly a read error. The chain joins TRBV29-1 to TRBJ2-6, with a tentative D call TRBD1 (6 bases). The CDR3 totals 11 residues. The germline V gene has CDR1 SQVTM and CDR2 ANQGSEA. For the CDR3, the DNA is TGCAGCGTTGCAGGGGCCAACACTGAAGCTTTC. Translating it yields CSVAGANTEAF.

This chain connects TRBV10-3 to TRBJ2-1; unclear D gene. The CDR3 spans 8 residues. The germline V gene has CDR1 ENHRY and CDR2 SYGVKD. V shed 7 bases and J shed 15 bases, with 7 bases lying between them. The CDR3 DNA is TGTGCCATCAAAGGACCGTTCTTC. It is translated as CAIKGPFF.

This clonotype was seen ten or more times. This chain uses TRBV7-2 with TRBJ1-4, with unresolved D. Trimming removed 5 bases from V and 4 bases from J, with 14 bases in between. The CDR3 has 15 residues. Germline CDR1 SGHTA, CDR2 FQGNSA. Written as DNA, the CDR3 is TGTGCCAGCAGCCCTGCCCGCGCAGATAATGAAAAACTGTTTTTT. Its protein is CASSPARADNEKLFF.

Comment on this clonotype: This clone may be a read error of a much larger clone one base away. The J gene is TRBJ1-1, the V gene TRBV2, with D unresolved. The CDR3 runs 13 residues. Deletions cut 8 bases from V and 0 bases from J, with 10 bases between. The germline gives CDR1 SNHLY, CDR2 FYNNEI. The CDR3 sequence: CASLNDMNTEAFF. Written as DNA, the CDR3 is TGTGCCAGCCTGAACGATATGAACACTGAAGCTTTCTTT.

This clonotype was observed a few times. The chain is built from TRBV7-9 and TRBJ2-7; D gene uncertain. Looked up from germline, CDR1 is SEHNR and CDR2 is FQNEAQ (reference sequence). Trimming took 1 base from V and 2 from J, leaving 9 bases between them. The CDR3 is 14 amino acids. The CDR3 region is CASSLGDSAYEQYF. CDR3 coding DNA: TGTGCCAGCAGCTTAGGAGACTCGGCCTACGAGCAGTACTTC.